The 15 T cell receptor beta chains reported below all come from one sample, sequenced in a study of T cell repertoires in cytomegalovirus infection. Their cognate antigens are unknown. MiXCR was run by TCRdb on the reads, yielding one entry per CDR3 protein. The sample holds about 150,000 distinct CDR3 sequences; around 32% are singletons and the top ten take roughly half. The source was CD8+ T cells from cultured PBMCs, collected from culture after CMV antigen stimulation. The receptor set was obtained from a human donor in good health (CMV status not recorded). Some clones in this sample may be carry-over from other donors' samples.

CDR3 DNA sequence: TGTGCCAGCAGCTTAGATGCCTCCTCCTACGAGCAGTACTTC. This codes for CASSLDASSYEQYF. This chain uses TRBV7-7 with TRBJ2-7; unclear D gene. Germline CDR1 is SSHAT and CDR2 is FNYEAQ (reference sequence). V shed 1 base and J shed 0 bases, with 7 bases lying between them. The CDR3 covers 14 residues.

V usage is TRBV6-1 and J usage is TRBJ2-2; 7 bases are a match to TRBD2. The germline V gene encodes CDR1 MNHNS and CDR2 SASEGT. CDR3 length: 15 residues. With 8 bases clipped from V and 1 base from J, the junction kept 7 bases outside the gene matches. The CDR3 coding sequence is TGTGCCAGCTCCTCGGGGGGTGTGAACACCGGGGAGCTGTTTTTT. It encodes CASSSGGVNTGELFF.

J is TRBJ2-1 and V is TRBV24-1, with 10 bases lining up with TRBD2. The CDR3 totals 16 residues. Germline CDR1 KGHDR, CDR2 SFDVKD. Trimming removed 1 base from V and 8 bases from J; junction bases left unmatched: 7. The CDR3 loop reads CATSDLGTSVTDEQFF. The CDR3 DNA reads TGTGCCACCAGTGATTTAGGGACTAGCGTAACGGATGAGCAGTTCTTC.

V is TRBV6-2 or TRBV6-3 and J is TRBJ1-5; D not resolved. Germline assignment: CDR1 MNHEY and CDR2 SVGEGT. The CDR3 is 14 residues long. V gave up 1 base and J gave up 4 bases, with 8 bases separating them. CDR3 DNA sequence: TGTGCCAGCAGTTACTTAAGCGGGAATCAGCCCCAGCATTTT. Amino acid sequence: CASSYLSGNQPQHF.

This clonotype has ten or more counts. The V call is TRBV6-5, the J call TRBJ2-7, with no clear D. There are 16 residues in the CDR3. The germline V and J ends were trimmed by 2 bases and 0 bases, with 14 bases remaining between them. Germline assignment: CDR1 MNHEY and CDR2 SVGAGI. This CDR3 is CASSYARKGSSYEQYF. CDR3 coding DNA: TGTGCCAGCAGTTACGCGAGGAAGGGATCCTCCTACGAGCAGTACTTC.

The rearrangement uses TRBV12-3 or TRBV12-4 and TRBJ2-2; 11 nucleotides agree with TRBD1. The CDR3 runs to 15 residues. Trimming at V came to 3 bases and at J to 6 bases, leaving 3 bases not matched to a gene. The CDR3 reads CASSFGTGGSGELFF. The CDR3, as DNA: TGTGCCAGCAGTTTTGGGACAGGGGGATCCGGGGAGCTGTTTTTT.

The rearrangement joins TRBV4-1 to TRBJ1-1; no firm D call. CDR1 is MGHRA and CDR2 is YSYEKL in the germline V gene. The CDR3 sequence is 15 residues long. V lost 1 base and J 1 base, leaving 10 bases between the germline ends. This CDR3 is CASSQGGLGNTEAFF. The CDR3 region has the DNA TGCGCCAGCAGCCAAGGAGGATTGGGGAACACTGAAGCTTTCTTT.

This clonotype came up many times. The rearrangement uses TRBV6-6 and TRBJ2-5, with D unclear. This CDR3 has 12 residues. CDR1 MNHNY and CDR2 SVGAGI come from the germline V gene (reference sequence). V lost 3 bases, J lost 3 bases, and 5 bases lay in between. The CDR3 sequence: CASSYLEETQYF. As DNA, the CDR3 is TGTGCCAGCAGTTATTTGGAAGAGACCCAGTACTTC.

This clonotype showed up many times. The rearrangement links TRBV18 to TRBJ2-1; 9 nucleotides agree with TRBD1. Trimming cost V 4 bases and J 4 bases; bases outside gene matches: 5. This CDR3 has 15 amino acids. Germline-derived CDR1 and CDR2 are KGHSH and LQKENI. The CDR3 region has the DNA TGTGCCAGCTCACATGAGACAGGGGGTTACAATGAGCAGTTCTTC. This codes for CASSHETGGYNEQFF.

This clonotype has more than one count but fewer than ten. This chain connects TRBV24-1 to TRBJ1-5; D is ambiguous. The length of the CDR3 is 14 residues. V shed 3 bases and J shed 1 base, with 6 bases lying between them. The germline V gene has CDR1 KGHDR and CDR2 SFDVKD. This CDR3 is CATSDPMSNQPQHF. CDR3 in DNA: TGTGCCACCAGTGATCCGATGAGCAATCAGCCCCAGCATTTT.

In this sample, this clonotype turned up a few times. The chain is built from TRBV7-4 and TRBJ2-1; 9 bases agree with TRBD1. This CDR3 has 15 residues. Germline V gene data show CDR1 as SGHVT and CDR2 as SQSDAQ. V was clipped by 3 bases and J by 8 bases; unmatched bases: 8. Here the CDR3 reads CASSLRDREIHEQFF. The CDR3 region has the DNA TGTGCCAGCAGCTTGAGGGACAGGGAGATCCATGAGCAGTTCTTC.

This clonotype occurred once. This chain connects TRBV20-1 to TRBJ1-2; the D is unclear. The CDR3 has 11 residues. V was clipped by 6 bases and J by 4 bases, with 9 bases between them. CDR1 and CDR2 (germline): DFQATT, SNEGSKA (reference sequence). The CDR3 coding sequence is TGCAGTGCATACAGCTCCTATGGCTACACCTTC. Translation gives CSAYSSYGYTF.

This sequence joins TRBV27 and TRBJ2-2, with 11 bases aligning to TRBD2. The V and J ends lost 6 bases and 3 bases, in that order; junction bases with no gene match: 3. CDR3 size: 15 residues. From germline, CDR1 is MNHEY and CDR2 SMNVEV (reference sequence). This chain's CDR3 is CASRLLAGDTGELFF. The CDR3 DNA reads TGTGCCAGCAGATTACTAGCGGGGGACACCGGGGAGCTGTTTTTT.

The chain carries TRBV20-1 and TRBJ1-6; unclear D gene. V gave up 3 bases and J gave up 2 bases, with 11 bases separating them. Germline V CDR1 and CDR2: DFQATT, SNEGSKA (reference sequence). This CDR3 region has 15 residues. In DNA, the CDR3 is TGCAGTGCTAGGAACCTTGAGCCCTATAATTCACCCCTCCACTTT. Encoded protein: CSARNLEPYNSPLHF.

This clonotype was found a few times. CDR3 in amino acids: CASSPQGSPTDTQYF. Here the CDR3 DNA reads TGTGCCAGCAGCCCCCAGGGCTCACCCACAGATACGCAGTATTTT. The rearrangement joins TRBV7-9 to TRBJ2-3; possible D gene TRBD1, 5 bases. Trimming took off 5 bases at V and 2 bases at J, with 14 bases between the two ends. The CDR3 length is 15 residues. The germline V gene encodes CDR1 SEHNR and CDR2 FQNEAQ (reference sequence). The whole variable domain, remainder taken from reference TRBV7-9 and TRBJ2-3, is DTGVSQNPRHKITKRGQNVTFRCDPISEHNRLYWYRQTLGQGPEFLTYFQNEAQLEKSRLLSDRFSAERPKGSFSTLEIQRTEQGDSAMYLCASSPQGSPTDTQYFGPGTRLTVL.